The rows below give T cell receptor beta chains drawn from one sample of a study of PD-1 blockade in classical Hodgkin lymphoma. Some clones are missing from TCRdb's copy, which holds only in-frame ones; the method was immunoSEQ multiplex PCR. The sample shows under 110,000 clones, roughly 89% of them seen only once. The source was peripheral blood mononuclear cells (PBMCs), collected before the second cycle of nivolumab. Receptor source: a human donor with classical Hodgkin lymphoma. The CDR3 runs from the conserved cysteine through the conserved F or W. D genes are given only for firm matches. Rows may omit the clone size; those that give it use once, few, many or a size class.

TRBV4-2	TRBD2	TRBJ2-2	NA	TGTGCCAGCAGCCGACGGACTAGCGGGGGGGCCGGGGAGCTGTTTTTT	CASSRRTSGGAGELFF
TRBV5-6	NA	TRBJ1-2	NA	TGTGCCAGCAGCTTGCCGCCGGGAAACTATGGCTACACCTTC	CASSLPPGNYGYTF
TRBV28	NA	TRBJ2-3	NA	TGTGCCAGCAGTACAGGGAGTTGGAGCACAGATACGCAGTATTTT	CASSTGSWSTDTQYF
TRBV30	NA	TRBJ2-1	NA	TGTGCCTGGAGTTTTCCCAATGAGCAGTTCTTC	CAWSFPNEQFF
TRBV7-9	NA	TRBJ1-1	NA	TGTGCCAGCAGCGCCCGGGAAGGCCCGAACACTGAAGCTTTCTTT	CASSAREGPNTEAFF
TRBV7-8	TRBD2	TRBJ2-3	once	TGTGCCAGCAGCGTTACCCTAGCGGGGGCAATCACAGATACGCAGTATTTT	CASSVTLAGAITDTQYF
TRBV6-5	NA	TRBJ1-1	NA	TGTGCCAGCAGTTACTCATCCCAGGTGAACACTGAAGCTTTCTTT	CASSYSSQVNTEAFF
TRBV30	TRBD2	TRBJ2-7	NA	TGTGCCTGGAGTCGAACGGGGAGGGGCATTTACGAGCAGTACTTC	CAWSRTGRGIYEQYF
TRBV30	NA	TRBJ2-5	NA	TGTGCCTGGAGTGCGTTGCGCGGACAAGAGACCCAGTACTTC	CAWSALRGQETQYF
TRBV18	TRBD2	TRBJ2-7	NA	TGTGCCAGCTCGAGCCGGGGGGACTCCTACGAGCAGTACTTC	CASSSRGDSYEQYF
TRBV7-3	TRBD2	TRBJ2-1	NA	TGTGCCAGCAGCTTAATTGGTCCAGCGGGGGAGTACTACAATGAGCAGTTCTTC	CASSLIGPAGEYYNEQFF
TRBV5-1	TRBD2	TRBJ2-1	NA	TGCGCCAGCAGCTATTCGGGGGGGCGTTACAATGAGCAGTTCTTC	CASSYSGGRYNEQFF
TRBV2	NA	TRBJ1-1	NA	TGTGCCAGCAGTGTTACACCGGGGAACACTGAAGCTTTCTTT	CASSVTPGNTEAFF
TRBV12-5	NA	TRBJ2-5	NA	TGTGCTAGTGGTCCCCGGGCAGGGCTGGAGACCCAGTACTTC	CASGPRAGLETQYF
TRBV11-2	NA	TRBJ2-7	NA	TGTGCCAGCAGCACAATTGCTGTCTCCTCCGAGCAGTACTTC	CASSTIAVSSEQYF
TRBV7-2	NA	TRBJ2-5	NA	TGTGCCAGCAGCAGGGGACGGGGGGAGACCCAGTACTTC	CASSRGRGETQYF
TRBV28	NA	TRBJ1-2	NA	TGTGCCAGCAGAGGTGGGTTTGAGAATGGCTACACCTTC	CASRGGFENGYTF
TRBV6-5	NA	TRBJ2-2	NA	TGTGCCAGCAGGCCACCGGGACAAAACACCGGGGAGCTGTTTTTT	CASRPPGQNTGELFF
TRBV29-1	NA	TRBJ1-1	few	TGCAGCGCTGCCCCCGATCATGAAGCTTTCTTT	CSAAPDHEAFF
TRBV23-1	NA	TRBJ1-1	once	TGCGCCAGCAGTCAATGGATCATGAACACTGAAGCTTTCTTT	CASSQWIMNTEAFF
TRBV27	TRBD1	TRBJ1-1	NA	TGTGCCAGCAGCAAAGATGGGACAGGTGAAGCTTTCTTT	CASSKDGTGEAFF
TRBV28	NA	TRBJ1-2	NA	TGTGCCAGCAGCCCCGTCGGCCTGGGGGCAGCGAATGGCTACACCTTC	CASSPVGLGAANGYTF
TRBV19	NA	TRBJ2-2	NA	TGTGCCAGTAGTATGACAGTCATGGGCACCGGGGAGCTGTTTTTT	CASSMTVMGTGELFF
TRBV5-1	TRBD1	TRBJ1-3	NA	TGCGCCAGCAGCTCGACAGGGGTTGGAAACACCATATATTTT	CASSSTGVGNTIYF
TRBV7-6	NA	TRBJ2-6	NA	TGTGCCAGCAGCTTAGATACAGGGGCCAACGTCCTGACTTTC	CASSLDTGANVLTF
TRBV7-6	TRBD1	TRBJ1-5	NA	TGTGCCAGCAGCTTAAGCCAGGGGGATCAGCCCCAGCATTTT	CASSLSQGDQPQHF
TRBV28	NA	TRBJ2-3	NA	TGTGCCAGCAGTTGGGCCACTAACCCTCCCCCAGATACGCAGTATTTT	CASSWATNPPPDTQYF
TRBV6-6	TRBD2	TRBJ2-3	NA	TGTGCCAGCAGCTTGAGCGGGGGGACAGATACGCAGTATTTT	CASSLSGGTDTQYF
TRBV6-1	NA	TRBJ2-3	NA	TGTGCCAGCAGTTCTAACTCGAACAGGGTCGTAACGCAGTATTTT	CASSSNSNRVVTQYF
TRBV18	NA	TRBJ1-5	NA	TGTGCCAGCTCACCCCCGGGGATCGATCAGCCCCAGCATTTT	CASSPPGIDQPQHF
TRBV20-1	NA	TRBJ2-1	NA	TGCAGTGCAAGACCGGATGAGCAGTTCTTC	CSARPDEQFF
TRBV11-2	TRBD2	TRBJ2-5	NA	TGTGCCAGCAGCTTAGGGACTAGCGGGGGGTCACAAGAGACCCAGTACTTC	CASSLGTSGGSQETQYF
TRBV7-8	TRBD1	TRBJ2-7	NA	TGTGCCAGCAGCTTACAAACAGGGGCCACCTACGAGCAGTACTTC	CASSLQTGATYEQYF
TRBV11-2	NA	TRBJ1-4	NA	TGTGCCAGCAGCCCCAGGGCGGGTGAAAAACTGTTTTTT	CASSPRAGEKLFF
TRBV4-2	NA	TRBJ2-6	NA	TGTGCCAGCAGCCAAGAAGGGTATACTGGGGCCAACGTCCTGACTTTC	CASSQEGYTGANVLTF
TRBV28	NA	TRBJ2-3	few	TGTGCCAGCAGCCAAGGGGGAGATACGCAGTATTTT	CASSQGGDTQYF
TRBV5-6	NA	TRBJ2-6	NA	TGTGCCAGCAGCTTTCAAGGGTACTCTGGGGCCAACGTCCTGACTTTC	CASSFQGYSGANVLTF
TRBV6-6	TRBD1	TRBJ1-1	NA	TGTGCCAGCAGCTCAACAGGGGGCACTGAAGCTTTCTTT	CASSSTGGTEAFF
TRBV9	NA	TRBJ2-3	NA	TGTGCCAGCAGCGTAGGTGGGGGAGATACGCAGTATTTT	CASSVGGGDTQYF
TRBV7-2	NA	TRBJ1-4	NA	TGTGCCAGCAGCTTAGCGCGGGGTCCCGGGGCACTGTTTTTT	CASSLARGPGALFF
TRBV5-6	NA	TRBJ2-2	few	TGTGCCAGCAGCTTGGTCTATCGGGGCGGGGAGCTGTTTTTT	CASSLVYRGGELFF
TRBV5-4	TRBD2	TRBJ2-3	NA	TGTGCCAGCAGCCCCGGGACTAGGGGAGATACGCAGTATTTT	CASSPGTRGDTQYF
TRBV7-2	NA	TRBJ1-4	NA	TGTGCCAGCAGCCGCAGGGGAGGAGAAGAAAAACTGTTTTTT	CASSRRGGEEKLFF
TRBV5-4	NA	TRBJ2-7	NA	TGTGCCAGCGCGGGCCGGAACGAGCAGTACTTC	CASAGRNEQYF
TRBV9	NA	TRBJ2-4	NA	TGTGCCAGCAGCAACCATCCGACAGGCACTGAGTACTTC	CASSNHPTGTEYF
TRBV14	TRBD1	TRBJ1-3	once	TGTGCCAGCAGCCTTTTGACAGGGTTCGGAAACACCATATATTTT	CASSLLTGFGNTIYF
TRBV30	TRBD1	TRBJ1-5	NA	TGTGCCTGGAGTGTCGGTCAAGGGACAGGGGTCCAGCCCCAGCATTTT	CAWSVGQGTGVQPQHF
TRBV19	TRBD2	TRBJ2-1	NA	TGTGCCAGTACTACCGGGACTAGCCCCTACAATGAGCAGTTCTTC	CASTTGTSPYNEQFF
TRBV18	NA	TRBJ1-1	NA	TGTGCCAGCTCACCACCAAGGAGCATGAACACTGAAGCTTTCTTT	CASSPPRSMNTEAFF
TRBV6-5	NA	TRBJ2-1	once	TGTGCCAGCAGTTACTCCCAGTTGAGGTCCTACAATGAGCAGTTCTTC	CASSYSQLRSYNEQFF
TRBV14	TRBD1	TRBJ1-4	NA	TGTGCCAGCAGCCAAGCCCGGGACAGCATTATTTATGAAAAACTGTTTTTT	CASSQARDSIIYEKLFF